This TCR beta chain was identified during a study of Tregs in tolerant kidney transplant recipients. Whole-study findings and limits: Tolerant patients' donor-specific Tregs expanded beyond overall Tregs, suggesting antigen-driven growth.

The trim removed 6 bases at V and 10 bases at J, leaving 9 bases unmatched. The CDR3 consists of 15 residues. Germline CDR1 and CDR2: MNHEY and SVGAGI. Concerning this clone: Its specificity is not known.

Data came from immunoSEQ multiplex PCR; TCRdb stores just in-frame clones and leaves some out. The sample holds 20,000 to 25,000 clones, over 70% seen once. Related graft donors supplied nonmyeloablative bone marrow transplants, and mixed chimerism was transient. The specimen was CD8+ T cells from blood (PBMCs), collected 6 months after the transplant. The V gene is TRBV6-5, the J gene TRBJ2-1, with 13 positions matching TRBD2. The clonotype was recovered from a human patient who received a combined kidney and bone marrow transplant. Some T cells may be graft donor cells. The CDR3 region is CASSRLAGGGREQFF. For the CDR3, the DNA is TGTGCCAGCAGCCGACTAGCGGGAGGAGGTAGGGAGCAGTTCTTC.